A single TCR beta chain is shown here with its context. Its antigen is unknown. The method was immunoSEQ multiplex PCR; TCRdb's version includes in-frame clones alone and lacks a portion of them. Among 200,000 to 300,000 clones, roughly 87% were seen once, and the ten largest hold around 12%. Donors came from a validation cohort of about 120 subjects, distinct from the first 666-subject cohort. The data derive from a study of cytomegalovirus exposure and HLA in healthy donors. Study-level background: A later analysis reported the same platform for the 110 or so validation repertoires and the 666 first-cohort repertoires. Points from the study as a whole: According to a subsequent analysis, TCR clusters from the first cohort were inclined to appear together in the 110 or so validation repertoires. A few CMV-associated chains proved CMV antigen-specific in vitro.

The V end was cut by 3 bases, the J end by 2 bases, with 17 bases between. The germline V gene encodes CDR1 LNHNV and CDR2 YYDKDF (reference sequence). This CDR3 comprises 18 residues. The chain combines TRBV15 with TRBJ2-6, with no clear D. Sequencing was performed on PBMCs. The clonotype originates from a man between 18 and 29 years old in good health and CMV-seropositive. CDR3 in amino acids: CATSSGPPGHTGANVLTF. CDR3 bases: TGTGCCACCAGCAGCGGGCCCCCGGGCCACACTGGGGCCAACGTCCTGACTTTC.